This T cell receptor beta chain was captured by sequencing in a study of CD8+ T cells in alopecia areata (dated by TCRdb to 2016 to 2018). At the level of the whole study: Treated patients were enrolled in an open-label pilot trial of oral tofacitinib at 5 to 10 mg twice daily for moderate-to-severe alopecia areata. Tofacitinib was given for 6 to 18 months, followed by 6 months of follow-up off drug to assess delayed response and recurrence. High-throughput TCRbeta sequencing was used to examine T cell clonal expansion in alopecia areata in both the C3H/HeJ mouse model and human patients. In humans, TCRbeta sequencing was performed on scalp tissue and on sorted CD4+ and CD8+ peripheral blood T cells from healthy controls and from patients with patchy or totalis/universalis alopecia areata. Patients on tofacitinib were biopsied at baseline and after 4 and 24 weeks of treatment, and several of the patients also had a later scalp biopsy. Clonality in the scalp was compared among normal scalp (n=4), patchy alopecia areata scalp (n=8), and alopecia totalis/universalis scalp (n=8). RNA was obtained with the PAXgene miRNA kit for fixed scalp, the miRNeasy kit for PBMCs, and the RNeasy kit for mouse skin. immunoSEQ multiplex PCR using 35 Vbeta forward primers and 13 Jbeta reverse primers was used to amplify TCRbeta CDR3 regions. Overall study results and their limits: TCR sequences shared between patients were less clear than in mice, possibly partly because of HLA diversity in the patient population. Resident alphabeta T cells in normal human skin are also sequenced, complicating scalp TCR repertoire analysis, unlike mouse skin dominated by gammadelta T cells. Lesional scalp, especially in alopecia totalis/universalis, showed higher clonality and more expanded CD8+ clones than normal scalp, suggesting antigenic drive.

The library was built by means of the immunoSEQ multiplex PCR assay. RNA was extracted from all samples and reverse transcribed into cDNA, which served as template for TCR sequencing. First-strand cDNA was synthesized using SuperScript III with a 2:1 mix of oligo-dT and random hexamers. Amplification bias was assessed with a synthetic immune receptor repertoire, and residual bias was removed computationally. The source study handled its data this way. Raw reads were preprocessed to remove errors, and CDR3 was defined according to IMGT conventions as the region from the conserved cysteine to phenylalanine. Clonality was calculated as 1 minus Shannon entropy normalized by log2 of the number of productive unique TCRs. Whether scalp clones were CD4 or CD8 was inferred by matching scalp TCRbeta sequences against CD4 and CD8 repertoires sorted from blood. Held by TCRdb, this immuneACCESS table contains in-frame sequences only and omits some clones. Under half of the omission traces to an unresolved V gene where checked; the cause of the rest is unknown. D and trimming come from the DNA, and the V and J calls and clone size come from that table. The table for this sample lists roughly 140,000 clones; around 51% of them were counted only once. In total, the top ten clones hold less than 1% of the sample.

For this clone: Its antigen remains undetermined. Base-call qualities are not available, and no considerably larger clone is one nucleotide away.

The sample's time point label, in plain terms: baseline before oral tofacitinib. From alopecia areata patients, peripheral blood was collected along with lesional scalp punch biopsies. PBMCs were isolated by density centrifugation and stained for CD3, CD4 and CD8, after which CD4+ and CD8+ T cells were sorted on a FACSAria. The CDR3, from cysteine to phenylalanine, totals 12 residues. Kept here is only the CDR3 DNA, which spans 36 bases and is read in frame from base 1. Cut back by 3 bases and 6 bases, the V and J ends lie 5 bases apart. Based on the germline V gene (reference sequence), the CDR1 and CDR2 sequences are PRHDT and FYEKMQ.

The origin of this receptor is a human donor with alopecia areata. Recombination connected TRBV13 to TRBJ2-2; a confident D gene designation cannot be given. The source was CD4+ T cells sorted from blood, collected at week 0. The CDR3 region has the sequence CASSFKPGELFF. The nucleotides read TGTGCCAGCAGCTTCAAGCCCGGGGAGCTGTTTTTT.